This T cell receptor (beta chain) was found in a study of blood T cell repertoires in COVID-19. Study background: Sites in the United States, Italy and Spain provided acute and convalescent COVID-19 samples.

Libraries were prepared by immunoSEQ multiplex PCR; TCRdb keeps only in-frame clonotypes and omits some of them. In the table there are around 430,000 clones, about 91% of which are singletons. This CDR3 comprises 18 residues. Trimming pared 2 bases from V and 5 bases from J, leaving 23 bases between. The germline V gene encodes CDR1 KGHDR and CDR2 SFDVKD. Sequencing input: peripheral blood. This clonotype was obtained from a woman in her forties or fifties with COVID-19, enrolled during active disease. The chain is built from TRBV24-1 and TRBJ1-2; TRBD1 is a possible D gene (5 bases). DNA of the CDR3: TGTGCCACCAGTGATTCTCAGGGATCCACCGGGTACATTTATGGCTACACCTTC. Its protein is CATSDSQGSTGYIYGYTF.